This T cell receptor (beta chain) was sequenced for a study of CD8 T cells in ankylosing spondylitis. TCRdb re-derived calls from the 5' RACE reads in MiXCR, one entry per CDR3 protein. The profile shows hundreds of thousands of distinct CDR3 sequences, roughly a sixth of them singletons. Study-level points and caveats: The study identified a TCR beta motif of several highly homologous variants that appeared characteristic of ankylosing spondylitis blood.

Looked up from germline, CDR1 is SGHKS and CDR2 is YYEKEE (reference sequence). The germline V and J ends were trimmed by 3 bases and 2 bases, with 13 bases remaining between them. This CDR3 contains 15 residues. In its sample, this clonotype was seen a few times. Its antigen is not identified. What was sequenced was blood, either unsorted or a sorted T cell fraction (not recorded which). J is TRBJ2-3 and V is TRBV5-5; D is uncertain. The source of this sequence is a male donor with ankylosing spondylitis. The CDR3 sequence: CASSSDVYLTDTQYF. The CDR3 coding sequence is TGTGCCAGCAGCTCGGATGTCTACCTCACAGATACGCAGTATTTT.